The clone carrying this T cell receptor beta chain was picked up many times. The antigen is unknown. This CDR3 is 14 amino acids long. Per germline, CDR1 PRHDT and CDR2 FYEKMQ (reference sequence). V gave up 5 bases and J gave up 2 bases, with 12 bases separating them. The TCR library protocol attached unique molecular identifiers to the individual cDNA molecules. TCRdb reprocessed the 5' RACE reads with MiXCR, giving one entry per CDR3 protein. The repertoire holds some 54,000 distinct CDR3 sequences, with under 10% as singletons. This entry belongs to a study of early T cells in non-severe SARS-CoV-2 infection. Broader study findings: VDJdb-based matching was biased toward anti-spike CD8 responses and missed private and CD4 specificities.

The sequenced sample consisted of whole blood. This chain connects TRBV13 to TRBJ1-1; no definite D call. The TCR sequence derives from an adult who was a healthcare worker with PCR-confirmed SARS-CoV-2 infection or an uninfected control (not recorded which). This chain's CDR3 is CASSRQRRNTEAFF. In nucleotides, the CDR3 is TGTGCCAGCAGCCGCCAGCGAAGAAACACTGAAGCTTTCTTT.